This entry features one T cell receptor beta chain sequence. The sample belongs to a study of monozygotic twins with inflammatory bowel disease. The authors used around 3,500 ng of total RNA per TCR library. cDNA for each sample came from eight separate reactions. TCRdb reprocessed the 5' RACE reads, keeping one entry per CDR3 protein, no DNA. This listing includes around 100,000 distinct CDR3 sequences. The CDR3 covers 16 residues. V gene TRBV12-3 or TRBV12-4 combines with J gene TRBJ1-5; TCRdb designates TRBD1, a call that cannot be tested without DNA. Sequenced material: blood. This clonotype was sampled from a human donor with ulcerative colitis or Crohn's disease, or a healthy co-twin of an affected twin (not recorded which). The CDR3 is CASTIDRGSSNQPQHF.